This TCR beta chain is from a study of blood T cell repertoires in COVID-19. Trimming removed 4 bases from V and 7 bases from J, with 14 bases in between. The CDR3 length is 14 residues. From germline, CDR1 is SGHTA and CDR2 FQGNSA. Measured with immunoSEQ multiplex PCR; TCRdb has only the in-frame clones, and not every one. The table records some 320,000 clones, over 75% of them present only once. Sequenced: PBMCs or T cells enriched from blood (not recorded which). The chain joins TRBV7-2 to TRBJ1-3; possible D gene TRBD1, 6 bases. The TCR originated in a woman aged 25-40 years who had recovered from COVID-19. In DNA, the CDR3 is TGTGCCAGCAGCTCCCCCCCAGGGGTGAACACCATATATTTT. Translation gives CASSSPPGVNTIYF.